These 22 T cell receptor beta chains share one sample of origin, sequenced in a study of cytomegalovirus exposure and HLA in healthy donors. Assay used: immunoSEQ multiplex PCR; TCRdb lists only in-frame clones, some missing. Among about 120,000 clones listed, 80% to 90% were seen once. The sample comprised PBMCs. The source of these receptors is a woman under 30 in good health and CMV-seronegative.

The gene calls are TRBV14 and TRBJ2-3; possible D gene TRBD1, 6 bases. The germline V gene encodes CDR1 SGHDN and CDR2 FVKESK. V gave up 4 bases and J gave up 4 bases, with 12 bases separating them. The CDR3 is 14 amino acids. CDR3 residues: CASSPLQGSDTQYF. Written as DNA, the CDR3 is TGTGCCAGCAGCCCCCTACAGGGTTCAGATACGCAGTATTTT.

The chain combines TRBV2 with TRBJ1-5, with a tentative D call TRBD1 (6 bases). Between the trimmed V and J ends, which lost 10 bases and 0 bases, there was a span of 10 bases. The germline CDR1 and CDR2 sequences are SNHLY and FYNNEI. This CDR3 comprises 13 residues. CDR3: CATRQDSNQPQHF. The CDR3 DNA follows: TGTGCCACAAGACAGGATAGCAATCAGCCCCAGCATTTT.

The rearrangement uses TRBV2 and TRBJ2-3, with 9 bases identical to TRBD2. This CDR3 comprises 14 residues. V dropped 6 bases and J dropped 4; count of bases not matched to a gene: 5. CDR1 is SNHLY, CDR2 FYNNEI, per germline. The CDR3 bases are TGTGCCAGCAGCCCGGGACTAGCTTCAGATACGCAGTATTTT. Translation: CASSPGLASDTQYF.

The V call is TRBV5-1, the J call TRBJ1-5; D possibly corresponds to TRBD1 (5 bases). The CDR3 consists of 15 residues. The germline CDR1 and CDR2 sequences are SGHRS and YFSETQ. Trimming stripped 4 bases from V and 5 bases from J, with 16 bases between. The CDR3 region has the DNA TGCGCCAGCAGCCCGGAGGCAGGGAGGGATCAGCCCCAGCATTTT. Translated: CASSPEAGRDQPQHF.

The chain links TRBV5-6 to TRBJ1-6; D gene uncertain. The CDR3 consists of 16 residues. Germline V gene lookup returns CDR1 SGHDT and CDR2 YYEEEE. V was trimmed by 0 bases and J by 10 bases, leaving 17 bases between them. The CDR3 region has the DNA TGTGCCAGCAGCTTGGGAAGGAACCCAGGTTCGTCACCCCTCCACTTT. Translation: CASSLGRNPGSSPLHF.

The chain uses TRBV6-1 and TRBJ2-4, with TRBD2 as a possible D gene (6 bases). V was trimmed by 7 bases and J by 9 bases, leaving 13 bases between them. This CDR3 region has 12 residues. Per the germline V gene, CDR1 is MNHNS and CDR2 is SASEGT. CDR3 sequence (DNA): TGTGCCAGCACCCTCGTCGGGGGCATTCAGTACTTC. Residues: CASTLVGGIQYF.

V gene TRBV5-1 combines with J gene TRBJ1-3; D gene unclear. CDR1 SGHRS and CDR2 YFSETQ come from the germline V gene. The V gene lost 6 bases and the J gene lost 3 bases, with 13 bases spanning the gap. This CDR3 is 14 amino acids long. The DNA for the CDR3 is TGCGCCAGCACCCTTTCCGGGGTTGGAAACACCATATATTTT. Translated, it gives CASTLSGVGNTIYF. The full variable domain, in which reference TRBV5-1 and TRBJ1-3 provide the parts outside the CDR3, is KAGVTQTPRYLIKTRGQQVTLSCSPISGHRSVSWYQQTPGQGLQFLFEYFSETQRNKGNFPGRFSGRQFSNSRSEMNVSTLELGDSALYLCASTLSGVGNTIYFGEGSWLTVV.

The gene calls are TRBV13 and TRBJ2-7; 9 bases fit TRBD1. CDR1 and CDR2 from the germline V gene are PRHDT and FYEKMQ (reference sequence). V shed 5 bases, J shed 3 bases, and the junction held 11 bases outside the gene matches. The CDR3 is 16 amino acids. The CDR3 bases are TGTGCCAGCAGCCACCTTACCCGGGACAGGGACTACGAGCAGTACTTC. This gives the protein CASSHLTRDRDYEQYF.

This clone was recorded once. The chain is built from TRBV5-6 and TRBJ1-1; D ambiguous. The V end lost 1 base, the J end lost 3 bases, and 10 bases lay between the germline ends. Germline V lookup: CDR1 SGHDT, CDR2 YYEEEE. This CDR3 region has 14 residues. The CDR3 here is CASSLYGLDTEAFF. CDR3 DNA: TGTGCCAGCAGCTTGTACGGGTTGGACACTGAAGCTTTCTTT.

V and J are TRBV18 and TRBJ1-5; D unresolved. The germline CDR1 and CDR2 sequences are KGHSH and LQKENI. This CDR3 is 15 amino acids long. The V gene lost 0 bases and the J gene lost 0 bases, with 6 bases spanning the gap. The CDR3 bases are TGTGCCAGCTCACCACCGGGCAATAGCAATCAGCCCCAGCATTTT. It specifies CASSPPGNSNQPQHF.

J is TRBJ2-1 and V is TRBV7-9, with 9 bases that match TRBD1. J gave up 6 bases and V 4 bases, and 10 bases lay outside the gene matches. The CDR3 has 16 amino acids. Germline V CDR1 and CDR2: SEHNR, FQNEAQ (reference sequence). For the CDR3, the DNA is TGTGCCAGCAGCTCCTCAGAACAGGGGGCTAGCAATGAGCAGTTCTTC. Protein sequence: CASSSSEQGASNEQFF.

V is TRBV6-5 and J is TRBJ2-5; 11 nucleotides match TRBD2. From germline, CDR1 is MNHEY and CDR2 SVGAGI. The V and J ends lost 6 bases and 6 bases, in that order; junction bases with no gene match: 6. The CDR3 length is 14 residues. The CDR3 sequence: CASSGGLAVQTQYF. The CDR3 nucleotides are TGTGCCAGCAGCGGGGGACTAGCGGTTCAGACCCAGTACTTC.

The chain carries TRBV29-1 and TRBJ2-1, with D possibly being TRBD2 (6 bases). This CDR3 is built from 14 residues. Germline V gene data show CDR1 as SQVTM and CDR2 as ANQGSEA. V was clipped by 6 bases and J by 3 bases, with 15 bases between them. The CDR3 loop reads CSVVGGALYNEQFF. The CDR3 nucleotides read TGCAGCGTAGTTGGAGGGGCTCTCTACAATGAGCAGTTCTTC.

The chain links TRBV29-1 to TRBJ2-5; 8 bases are a match to TRBD2. V shed 3 bases, J shed 5 bases, and the junction held 8 bases outside the gene matches. This CDR3 has 14 amino acids. Per germline, CDR1 SQVTM and CDR2 ANQGSEA. The DNA of the CDR3 is TGCAGCGTTGACGGGACTAGAATGAGGGAGACCCAGTACTTC. Amino acids: CSVDGTRMRETQYF.

This clone turned up a few times. The chain combines TRBV29-1 with TRBJ1-2, with a possible D match to TRBD1 (6 bases). V was trimmed by 7 bases and J by 11 bases, leaving 14 bases between them. The length of the CDR3 is 10 residues. Germline V lookup: CDR1 SQVTM, CDR2 ANQGSEA. This chain's CDR3 is CSAVGQGYTF. The CDR3 bases are TGCAGCGCAGTAGGGCAGGGGTACACCTTC.

The CDR3 DNA is TGCGCCAGCACCATCAGGACAGGGTCGGACACCGGGGAGCTGTTTTTT. Translation: CASTIRTGSDTGELFF. The gene calls are TRBV5-1 and TRBJ2-2, with 8 bases identical to TRBD1. This CDR3 comprises 16 residues. Germline lookup yields CDR1 SGHRS and CDR2 YFSETQ. J was trimmed by 3 bases and V by 6 bases; bases with no gene match: 10.

This clone was seen only once. The sample has other DNA sequences that encode this CDR3 too. The rearrangement links TRBV5-1 to TRBJ2-1; TRBD2 agrees at 7 bases. Trimming cost V 0 bases and J 1 base; bases outside gene matches: 1. The germline V gene has CDR1 SGHRS and CDR2 YFSETQ. The length of the CDR3 is 15 residues. The CDR3 DNA sequence: TGCGCCAGCAGCTTGGACGGGGGGTCCTACAATGAGCAGTTCTTC. Residues: CASSLDGGSYNEQFF.

The rearrangement links TRBV18 to TRBJ1-2, with 8 bases that match TRBD1. From germline, CDR1 is KGHSH and CDR2 LQKENI. Trimming at V came to 5 bases and at J to 8 bases, leaving 4 bases not matched to a gene. The CDR3 totals 12 residues. The CDR3 is CASSTGQEGYTF. The CDR3, as DNA: TGTGCCAGCTCAACGGGACAGGAGGGCTACACCTTC.

The chain uses TRBV5-4 and TRBJ1-1, with D maybe TRBD1 (5 bases). Trimming removed 6 bases from V and 0 bases from J, with 15 bases in between. Germline CDR1 and CDR2: SGHNT and YYREEE (reference sequence). The CDR3 is 15 residues long. CDR3 loop: CASNQGGTMNTEAFF. DNA for the CDR3: TGTGCCAGCAATCAAGGAGGGACCATGAACACTGAAGCTTTCTTT.

The chain is built from TRBV13 and TRBJ1-3, with 7 bases fitting TRBD1. Per the germline V gene, CDR1 is PRHDT and CDR2 is FYEKMQ (reference sequence). V was pared by 5 bases and J by 4 bases, with 5 bases of the junction left unmatched. There are 14 residues in the CDR3. CDR3 coding DNA: TGTGCCAGCAGCCCAGGGGGGCCGGGAAACACCATATATTTT. It codes for CASSPGGPGNTIYF.

This clone was counted only a few times. The chain links TRBV7-9 to TRBJ1-5, with D possibly being TRBD1 (6 bases). CDR1 is SEHNR and CDR2 is FQNEAQ in the germline V gene (reference sequence). The germline V and J ends were trimmed by 3 bases and 3 bases, with 12 bases remaining between them. This CDR3 has 15 amino acids. This chain's CDR3 is CASSFDGQNNQPQHF. The DNA for the CDR3 is TGTGCCAGCAGCTTCGACGGACAGAACAATCAGCCCCAGCATTTT.

V and J are TRBV5-1 and TRBJ1-2; 9 nucleotides align to TRBD1. The CDR3 has 15 amino acids. Germline CDR1 reads SGHRS; CDR2 reads YFSETQ. V shed 4 bases and J 4 bases; nucleotides not matched to a gene: 8. CDR3 nucleotides: TGCGCCAGCAGCCCGACAGGGGGGACTATCTATGGCTACACCTTC. This translates into CASSPTGGTIYGYTF. Variable domain in full (rest from reference TRBV5-1 and TRBJ1-2): KAGVTQTPRYLIKTRGQQVTLSCSPISGHRSVSWYQQTPGQGLQFLFEYFSETQRNKGNFPGRFSGRQFSNSRSEMNVSTLELGDSALYLCASSPTGGTIYGYTFGSGTRLTVV.